This note documents a single T cell receptor beta chain sequence. This clone was observed once. No antigen is known for it. It has no much larger one-base neighbor in the sample; base qualities were not kept. Other DNA sequences from this sample encode an identical CDR3 as well. This sample is part of a study of shared clonotypes between healthy human individuals (dated by TCRdb to about 2020). Regarding the study in general: The cohort comprised two women and a few men aged 18 to 49 years. For each donor, CD4 naive and CD4 memory were each given three plates, CD8 naive was given two plates, and CD8 memory was given one plate. To increase sequencing depth and limit assay-specific biases, TCR repertoire library preparation and sequencing were carried out by different laboratories using diverse techniques. To estimate repertoire size and how much clonotypes are shared between individuals, the study performed deep sequencing of blood TCR repertoires from roughly five healthy adults. Per donor, leukapheresis produced somewhere between about 0.8 and 9.5 billion PBMCs. What the research found in general, with its limitations: The genetic and exposure-history diversity represented was limited by the small number of donors. Naive subsets generally had larger estimated clonotype richness than memory subsets did. Sampling was restricted to blood, and TCR repertoires in tissue are likely to differ from TCR repertoires in blood. Sharing across a few donors was observed for 4.5% to 6.5% of naive CD4, under 4% of naive CD8, around 2.5% of memory CD4, and about 0.38% of memory CD8 clonotypes. Incomplete sequencing was indicated by rarefaction of sorted-subset datasets, despite the large sequencing depth. Compared with non-shared clonotypes, the clonotypes found in all four sorted-subset donors had higher generation probabilities. Based on pairwise subsampling, the degree of clonotype sharing among donors was expected to be affected by sequencing depth.

Using the deep immunoSEQ assay, TCR CDR3 regions were amplified from genomic DNA by multiplex PCR. Extracted genomic DNA from each cell subset was spread evenly across all wells of several immunoSEQ 96-well plates, with each plate serving as a replicate. Each replicate PCR for sorted subsets received around 0.2 ug genomic DNA, equal to tens of thousands of T cell genomes. The purified libraries were quantified using a Qubit 3.0 fluorometer, sized with a Bioanalyzer 2100, and then quantified again using the KAPA Library Quantification kit. A separate single-read 150-cycle Illumina NextSeq 550 flow cell was used to sequence each immunoSEQ 96-well plate. The published analysis was carried out like this. The immunoSEQ output contained only junctional sequences without quality scores, so filtering could not match that applied to full-length reads. Sequences were annotated with PyIR, a Python wrapper for IgBLAST v1.9, and V/J genes and CDR3 were assigned using IMGT germline references. Reads with weak V/J assignments (E-value above 1e-6), missing CDR3, stop codons, out-of-frame junctions, or ambiguous translated residues were removed. V3J clonotypes were defined by identical inferred V gene, J gene, and CDR3 amino acid sequence. Percentage overlap between repertoires was calculated by dividing the number of shared unique clonotypes by the size of the smaller repertoire. Three approaches were used to assess repertoire richness: RTK rarefaction, the Chao1 estimator, and Recon v2.1 estimates of unobserved clonotypes. Generation probabilities were computed with OLGA for all TCRbeta clonotypes obtained by the gDNA method from several donors. Held by TCRdb, this immuneACCESS table contains in-frame sequences only and omits some clones. Under half of the omission traces to an unresolved V gene where checked; the cause of the rest is unknown. The DNA gave D and trimming, while V, J and clone size come from that table. The sample table records some 2,500,000 clones; approximately 93% of these occur just once. 0.36% of the sample is held by the ten biggest clonotypes.

The germline V gene yields SGHRS for CDR1 and YFSETQ for CDR2. Here V drops 4 bases and J drops 4 bases, and the junction holds 4 bases not matched to any gene. From cysteine to phenylalanine, the CDR3 is 14 amino acids long. Only CDR3 DNA is held: 42 bases, read in frame from base 1. Healthy HIV-negative adults with no recently reported acute infections or vaccinations were included as donors. Every donor was a Caucasian adult living in Nashville, Tennessee, USA. CD4+ T cells were enriched through magnetic negative selection, after which naive cells were positively selected on CD45RA and the remaining negative fraction served as the memory subset. Blood was obtained by leukapheresis, after which PBMCs were separated by Ficoll-Histopaque density gradient centrifugation and cryopreserved in liquid nitrogen vapor phase. Analytical flow cytometry was used to check the purity and quantity of every magnetically sorted T cell population. From each sorted fraction, genomic DNA was isolated and quantified by UV absorbance on a Nanodrop 2000c.

The V and J segments used are TRBV5-1 and TRBJ1-5, and 8 bases in between align with TRBD1. This clonotype originated in a man aged 18 to 30 in good health. Some clones in this sample may be carry-over from other donors' samples. The sequencing sample was made of naive CD4+ T cells from PBMCs. In the paper's terms, the cell subset or site label means: CD45RA+ positively selected. The DNA is TGCGCCAGCAGCCCCGGACAGGGAAATCAGCCCCAGCATTTT. Translated, it gives CASSPGQGNQPQHF.